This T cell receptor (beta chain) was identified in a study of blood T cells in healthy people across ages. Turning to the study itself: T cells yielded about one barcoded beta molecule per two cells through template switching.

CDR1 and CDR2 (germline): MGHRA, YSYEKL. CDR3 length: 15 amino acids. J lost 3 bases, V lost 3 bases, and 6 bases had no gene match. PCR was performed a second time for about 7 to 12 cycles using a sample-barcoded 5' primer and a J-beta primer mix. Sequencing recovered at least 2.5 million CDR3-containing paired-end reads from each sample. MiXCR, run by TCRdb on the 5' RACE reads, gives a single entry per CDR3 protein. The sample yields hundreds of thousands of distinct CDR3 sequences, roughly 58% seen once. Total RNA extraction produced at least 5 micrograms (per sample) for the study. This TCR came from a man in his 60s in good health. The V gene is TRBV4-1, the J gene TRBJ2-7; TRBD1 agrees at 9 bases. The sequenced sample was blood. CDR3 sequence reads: CASSQDRGSLYEQYF. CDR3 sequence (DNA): TGCGCCAGCAGCCAGGACAGGGGATCCCTCTACGAGCAGTACTTC.